Presented here are 25 T cell receptor beta chains from one specimen sequenced in a study of neurological immune-mediated disorders (dated by TCRdb to between 2018 and 2020). The method behind the library was 5' RACE. TCRdb lists the instrument as Illumina HiSeq 2500. In TCRdb, the public reads were trimmed at Q25 with fastp and aligned with MiXCR, with productive beta chains retained. One record per CDR3 amino acid sequence lists the most common genes and DNA. For this sample there are about 95,000 distinct CDR3 sequences; around 3.4% appear just once. About 6% of the sample goes to the ten largest clones. The sample comprised PBMCs. The source is a woman aged 18-29 years with multiple sclerosis.

This chain joins TRBV20-1 and TRBJ2-1, with 8 bases matching TRBD1. Trimming cost V 4 bases and J 9 bases; bases outside gene matches: 20. This CDR3 is built from 17 residues. Germline loops: CDR1 DFQATT, CDR2 SNEGSKA (reference sequence). The CDR3 nucleotides are TGCAGTGCTAAAGGTTTTCTGCACCGGACAGGGATAAGTGAGCAGTTCTTC. Amino acid sequence: CSAKGFLHRTGISEQFF.

This clonotype was seen many times. V usage is TRBV21-1 and J usage is TRBJ2-7; the table names TRBD1, a call not compared with the DNA. TRBV21-1 is noted as a pseudogene. The CDR3 has 13 amino acids. CDR3 in DNA: TGTGCCAGCGGGCCGGGACAGACCTACGAGCAGTACTTC. This gives the protein CASGPGQTYEQYF.

Ten or more counts support this clonotype. The chain recombines TRBV20-1 with TRBJ2-1, with D unclear. Germline V gene lookup returns CDR1 DFQATT and CDR2 SNEGSKA (reference sequence). Trimming pared 1 base from V and 4 bases from J, leaving 5 bases between. This CDR3 is built from 12 residues. The CDR3 DNA reads as TGCAGTGCTAGAGTCTTATACAATGAGCAGTTCTTC. Amino acids: CSARVLYNEQFF.

V usage is TRBV4-1 and J usage is TRBJ2-3, with 10 bases fitting TRBD2. There are 17 residues in the CDR3. Per the germline V gene, CDR1 is MGHRA and CDR2 is YSYEKL. V shed 0 bases and J 4 bases; nucleotides not matched to a gene: 7. DNA for the CDR3: TGCGCCAGCAGCCAAGAAAGGAGCGGGGGGGCCGCAGATACGCAGTATTTT. Its translation: CASSQERSGGAADTQYF.

There are many counts of this clonotype. This sequence joins TRBV21-1 and TRBJ2-5. TRBV21-1 corresponds to a pseudogene. The CDR3 loop spans 17 amino acids. CDR3 nucleotide sequence: TGTGCCAGCAGCCGCGTGTGGGGTACAGTTAGACGAGAGACCCAGTACTTC. Translated, it gives CASSRVWGTVRRETQYF.

This clonotype was counted many times. This sequence joins TRBV5-1 and TRBJ2-7; D might be TRBD1 (6 bases). V gave up 6 bases and J gave up 0 bases, with 19 bases separating them. Germline V gives CDR1 SGHRS, CDR2 YFSETQ. The CDR3 covers 16 residues. As DNA, the CDR3 is TGCGCCAGCAATTCCGGCGCCCGGACAGACTCCTACGAGCAGTACTTC. This gives the protein CASNSGARTDSYEQYF.

This clonotype occurred many times. This chain connects TRBV3-1 to TRBJ1-2; 12 nucleotides line up with TRBD1. The CDR3 length is 17 residues. CDR1 and CDR2 (germline): LGHDT, YNNKEL (reference sequence). V dropped 4 bases and J dropped 3; count of bases not matched to a gene: 9. The CDR3 bases are TGTGCCAGCAGCCCCCGGGACAGGGGGCTTTCCGACTATGGCTACACCTTC. Its translation: CASSPRDRGLSDYGYTF.

V and J are TRBV9 and TRBJ2-2; D unclear. The CDR3 runs to 17 residues. Germline-derived CDR1 and CDR2 are SGDLS and YYNGEE. Trimming stripped 0 bases from V and 2 bases from J, with 14 bases between. The CDR3 DNA reads as TGTGCCAGCAGCGTAGATCTGTCGCAGAGAAACACCGGGGAGCTGTTTTTT. This encodes CASSVDLSQRNTGELFF.

This clonotype was counted ten times or more. The V call is TRBV20-1, the J call TRBJ2-1, with 13 nucleotides matching TRBD2. The trim removed 2 bases at V and 4 bases at J, leaving 8 bases unmatched. The CDR3 is made up of 17 amino acids. Germline loops: CDR1 DFQATT, CDR2 SNEGSKA (reference sequence). DNA of the CDR3: TGCAGTGCTAGAACTAGCGGGGGGGTGTATTTGTACAATGAGCAGTTCTTC. This codes for CSARTSGGVYLYNEQFF.

Ten or more counts support this clonotype. The V and J genes are TRBV6-6 and TRBJ1-1; no clear D gene. The V and J ends lost 5 bases and 6 bases respectively, with 16 bases between them. Germline values: CDR1 MNHNY, CDR2 SVGAGI (reference sequence). This CDR3 region has 14 residues. The CDR3 nucleotides read TGTGCCAGCAGTGACCACAAGGTATTTGCTGAAGCTTTCTTT. It yields the protein CASSDHKVFAEAFF.

This clonotype was seen many times. The V gene is TRBV5-1, the J gene TRBJ2-3; D remains ambiguous. CDR3 size: 14 residues. Germline lookup yields CDR1 SGHRS and CDR2 YFSETQ. Between the trimmed V and J ends, which lost 3 bases and 7 bases, there was a span of 15 bases. The chain's CDR3 is CASSSALQSNTQYF. In nucleotides, the CDR3 is TGCGCCAGCAGCTCTGCTCTACAGAGTAATACGCAGTATTTT.

For this clonotype: A much larger clone lies a single base off, so this may be a read error. This chain uses TRBV28 with TRBJ1-1; perhaps TRBD1 as D (5 bases). Trimming shortened V by 7 bases and J by 1 base, and 13 bases separated the two germline ends. This CDR3 has 14 amino acids. Germline CDR1 MDHEN, CDR2 SYDVKM. Here the CDR3 reads CASTPGGENTEAFF. The CDR3 nucleotides are TGTGCCAGCACCCCCGGGGGGGAGAACACTGAAGCTTTCTTT.

This clonotype was observed many times. V is TRBV29-1 and J is TRBJ1-2; D not certain. CDR3 size: 12 residues. V gave up 7 bases and J gave up 1 base, with 10 bases separating them. Germline-derived CDR1 and CDR2 are SQVTM and ANQGSEA. This CDR3 reads CSGITDNYGYTF. CDR3 coding DNA: TGCAGCGGGATAACAGATAACTATGGCTACACCTTC.

Ten or more counts support this clonotype. This chain uses TRBV7-2 with TRBJ2-7, with 8 bases lining up with TRBD2. J was trimmed by 6 bases and V by 1 base; bases with no gene match: 8. The CDR3 is 15 residues long. The V gene's germline CDR1 is SGHTA and CDR2 FQGNSA. The CDR3 sequence is CASSLVAGGTGEQYF. DNA for the CDR3: TGTGCCAGCAGCTTAGTGGCGGGGGGTACGGGCGAGCAGTACTTC.

Details on this clonotype: A much bigger clone sits one base away, suggesting this may be a read error. The conserved closing phenylalanine or tryptophan is absent in this CDR3, likely reflecting a read error. This chain joins TRBV10-2 and TRBJ1-2, with 8 bases that match TRBD1. The trim removed 8 bases at V and 2 bases at J, leaving 1 base unmatched. This CDR3 has 12 residues. CDR1 and CDR2 (germline): WSHSY, SAAADI. CDR3 sequence: CASRDRNYGYTV. The CDR3 DNA sequence: TGCGCCAGCCGGGACAGGAACTATGGCTACACCGTC.

A note on this clonotype: A much larger clone lies a single base off, so this may be a read error. The chain joins TRBV15 to TRBJ2-1; D gene uncertain. This CDR3 spans 13 amino acids. The germline V gene encodes CDR1 LNHNV and CDR2 YYDKDF (reference sequence). The CDR3 is CANSRDPGNEQFF. Here the CDR3 DNA reads TGTGCCAACAGCAGAGATCCCGGAAATGAGCAGTTCTTC.

This clonotype has at least ten counts. The chain is built from TRBV9 and TRBJ1-1; possible D gene TRBD1, 6 bases. The CDR3 consists of 16 residues. V lost 0 bases and J lost 4, with 16 bases in between. Germline CDR1 and CDR2: SGDLS and YYNGEE. For the CDR3, the DNA is TGTGCCAGCAGCGTAGGAGCTGGGGGGCGCGGCACTGAAGCTTTCTTT. Translated: CASSVGAGGRGTEAFF.

This clonotype was counted between two and nine times. The V call is TRBV5-8, the J call TRBJ1-3, with D perhaps matching TRBD1 (6 bases). The CDR3 loop spans 16 amino acids. CDR1 is SGHTS and CDR2 is YDEGEE in the germline V gene. V was trimmed by 0 bases and J by 3 bases, leaving 13 bases between them. For the CDR3, the DNA is TGTGCCAGCAGCTTGGATGGGGGCGCGGTTGGAAACACCATATATTTT. It encodes CASSLDGGAVGNTIYF.

At least ten counts were recorded for this clonotype. The chain couples TRBV7-2 to TRBJ2-7; 8 nucleotides match TRBD2. The V segment lost 1 base and the J segment 3 bases; nucleotides outside the gene matches: 5. The CDR3 spans 15 residues. CDR1 is SGHTA, CDR2 FQGNSA, per germline. This CDR3 reads CASSLGGRTLYEQYF. The CDR3 DNA reads TGTGCCAGCAGCTTAGGCGGGAGGACCCTCTACGAGCAGTACTTC. Full variable domain (remainder filled in from reference TRBV7-2 and TRBJ2-7): GAGVSQSPSNKVTEKGKDVELRCDPISGHTALYWYRQSLGQGLEFLIYFQGNSAPDKSGLPSDRFSAERTGGSVSTLTIQRTQQEDSAVYLCASSLGGRTLYEQYFGPGTRLTVT.

This clonotype was picked up many times. The chain combines TRBV5-6 with TRBJ2-5; 7 nucleotides line up with TRBD1. The ends lost 0 bases at V and 4 bases at J; junction bases unmatched: 3. Per the germline V gene, CDR1 is SGHDT and CDR2 is YYEEEE. The CDR3 runs 14 residues. The CDR3 loop reads CASSLDRGLETQYF. The DNA of the CDR3 is TGTGCCAGCAGCTTGGATAGGGGGCTAGAGACCCAGTACTTC. Variable domain in full (rest from reference TRBV5-6 and TRBJ2-5): DAGVTQSPTHLIKTRGQQVTLRCSPKSGHDTVSWYQQALGQGPQFIFQYYEEEERQRGNFPDRFSGHQFPNYSSELNVNALLLGDSALYLCASSLDRGLETQYFGPGTRLLVL.

This clonotype has a count of ten or more. The gene calls are TRBV5-1 and TRBJ2-3; TRBD1 is a possible D gene (5 bases). V lost 0 bases and J 4 bases, leaving 15 bases between the germline ends. Germline V CDR1 and CDR2: SGHRS, YFSETQ. This CDR3 has 16 residues. The CDR3 loop is CASSLDWQGRADTQYF. The CDR3 DNA is TGCGCCAGCAGCTTGGATTGGCAGGGTAGGGCAGATACGCAGTATTTT.

In its sample, this clonotype was seen many times. The J gene is TRBJ1-1, the V gene TRBV5-1; the match to TRBD1 covers 7 bases. The trim removed 0 bases at V and 5 bases at J, leaving 7 bases unmatched. The CDR3 length is 15 residues. CDR1 SGHRS and CDR2 YFSETQ come from the germline V gene. CDR3 protein: CASSLEQGGTTEAFF. As DNA, the CDR3 is TGCGCCAGCAGCTTGGAGCAGGGGGGGACGACTGAAGCTTTCTTT.

Ten or more counts support this clonotype. DNA of the CDR3: TGTGCCAGCAGCTTCACAGGGGGTAGCTCCTACGAGCAGTACTTC. Residues: CASSFTGGSSYEQYF. The gene calls are TRBV5-5 and TRBJ2-7; 8 positions agree with TRBD1. The V segment lost 2 bases and the J segment 0 bases; nucleotides outside the gene matches: 4. Per the germline V gene, CDR1 is SGHKS and CDR2 is YYEKEE (reference sequence). This CDR3 has 15 residues.

V usage is TRBV5-1 and J usage is TRBJ2-7; 12 bases map to TRBD2. The CDR3 has 15 residues. After removal of 5 bases from V and 3 bases from J, the junction contained 6 bases not matched to a gene. Per the germline V gene, CDR1 is SGHRS and CDR2 is YFSETQ. The CDR3 sequence is CASRMATSGSYEQYF. Here the CDR3 DNA reads TGCGCCAGCAGGATGGCGACTAGCGGGAGCTACGAGCAGTACTTC.

This clonotype has a count of ten or more. The chain joins TRBV10-1 to TRBJ2-3; D might be TRBD1 (6 bases). V lost 2 bases, J lost 9 bases, and 24 bases lay in between. Germline values: CDR1 WNHNN, CDR2 SYGVQD (reference sequence). The CDR3 is 17 amino acids. The CDR3 DNA reads as TGCGCCAGCAGTGAGACTTGGGGGACCGACCTCACAGGGACGCAGTATTTT. As protein: CASSETWGTDLTGTQYF.